The 15 T cell receptor beta chains given below trace back to one sample, sequenced in a study of early T cells in non-severe SARS-CoV-2 infection. TCRdb processed the 5' RACE reads anew with MiXCR; each CDR3 protein has one entry. The data contain more than 65,000 distinct CDR3 sequences, over 10% of them singletons. The specimen sequenced was whole blood. The receptors shown here come from an adult who was a healthcare worker with PCR-confirmed SARS-CoV-2 infection or an uninfected control (not recorded which).

V is TRBV5-4 and J is TRBJ2-7; 12 bases align to TRBD2. The trim removed 4 bases at V and 4 bases at J, leaving 6 bases unmatched. This CDR3 contains 15 residues. Germline lookup yields CDR1 SGHNT and CDR2 YYREEE (reference sequence). The CDR3 DNA reads as TGTGCCAGCAGCCCTAGCGGGGGGGCCTTTTACGAGCAGTACTTC. Protein: CASSPSGGAFYEQYF.

V is TRBV20-1 and J is TRBJ2-5, with D possibly being TRBD2 (5 bases). Germline V lookup: CDR1 DFQATT, CDR2 SNEGSKA (reference sequence). This CDR3 has 10 amino acids. Trimming shortened V by 6 bases and J by 9 bases, and 11 bases separated the two germline ends. The CDR3 protein is CSALAGAQYF. The CDR3 region has the DNA TGCAGTGCCCTAGCCGGGGCCCAGTACTTC.

This clonotype was seen only a few times. The chain joins TRBV5-4 to TRBJ2-3, with 8 bases fitting TRBD2. After removal of 4 bases from V and 4 bases from J, the junction contained 14 bases not matched to a gene. The CDR3 length is 17 residues. From germline, CDR1 is SGHNT and CDR2 YYREEE (reference sequence). CDR3 loop: CASSPPPGRGDADTQYF. The CDR3 nucleotides are TGTGCCAGCAGCCCCCCCCCGGGGCGGGGGGACGCAGATACGCAGTATTTT.

This clonotype showed up many times. This chain links TRBV7-8 with TRBJ2-2; 7 bases map to TRBD1. The CDR3 length is 14 residues. V was clipped by 6 bases and J by 0 bases; unmatched bases: 1. Germline V gives CDR1 SGHVS, CDR2 FQNEAQ. CDR3 region: CASRTGTNTGELFF. CDR3 in DNA: TGTGCCAGCAGGACAGGGACGAACACCGGGGAGCTGTTTTTT.

This clonotype came up a few times. The rearrangement joins TRBV7-2 to TRBJ2-6, with TRBD1 identical over 9 bases. V gave up 5 bases and J gave up 4 bases; unmatched junction bases: 6. The CDR3 loop spans 16 amino acids. Germline V gene lookup returns CDR1 SGHTA and CDR2 FQGNSA. CDR3 nucleotides: TGTGCCAGCAGCACACAGGGGGCGCAAGGGGCCAACGTCCTGACTTTC. Translation: CASSTQGAQGANVLTF.

This clonotype has more than one count but fewer than ten. CDR3 bases: TGTGCCAGCAGTTTTCGGACAGGGGTCACCGGGGAGCTGTTTTTT. Amino acids: CASSFRTGVTGELFF. The chain employs TRBV12-3 or TRBV12-4 and TRBJ2-2, with 9 bases identical to TRBD1. The CDR3 totals 15 residues. The junction had 3 bases not matched to a gene; V was cut back by 3 bases and J by 4 bases.

This clonotype has a count of ten or more. This rearrangement joins TRBV19 to TRBJ2-3; 13 bases line up with TRBD2. The ends lost 6 bases at V and 2 bases at J; junction bases unmatched: 5. CDR1 is LNHDA, CDR2 SQIVND, per germline (reference sequence). The CDR3 has 16 residues. CDR3 in DNA: TGTGCCAGTAGCCTGGGACTAGCGGGGCACACAGATACGCAGTATTTT. Its protein product is CASSLGLAGHTDTQYF. Full variable domain (outside the CDR3, taken from reference TRBV19 and TRBJ2-3): DGGITQSPKYLFRKEGQNVTLSCEQNLNHDAMYWYRQDPGQGLRLIYYSQIVNDFQKGDIAEGYSVSREKKESFPLTVTSAQKNPTAFYLCASSLGLAGHTDTQYFGPGTRLTVL.

This clonotype was counted many times. This chain connects TRBV7-9 to TRBJ1-5; 8 positions agree with TRBD1. The CDR3 consists of 14 residues. CDR1 is SEHNR, CDR2 FQNEAQ, per germline (reference sequence). V lost 5 bases and J lost 7; bases outside the gene matches: 7. DNA of the CDR3: TGTGCCAGCAGCCCGCAGACAGGGGTGCAGCCCCAGCATTTT. This translates into CASSPQTGVQPQHF.

Ten or more counts support this clonotype. CDR3 coding DNA: TGTGCCACCAGTGATAGACACGTGTACCAAGAGACCCAGTACTTC. The encoded protein is CATSDRHVYQETQYF. The rearrangement joins TRBV24-1 to TRBJ2-5, with no clear D. Germline V gene lookup returns CDR1 KGHDR and CDR2 SFDVKD. Deletions cut 3 bases from V and 0 bases from J, with 10 bases between. The CDR3 runs 15 residues.

This clonotype was counted ten times or more. This chain joins TRBV28 and TRBJ1-3; D perhaps matches TRBD1 (5 bases). The CDR3 is 18 amino acids. Trimming stripped 4 bases from V and 0 bases from J, with 19 bases between. Germline V gene lookup returns CDR1 MDHEN and CDR2 SYDVKM. Here the CDR3 DNA reads TGTGCCAGCAGTTACCACCCGGGACTATTTTACTCTGGAAACACCATATATTTT. Translation: CASSYHPGLFYSGNTIYF.

This chain connects TRBV7-2 to TRBJ2-3; a possible D gene is TRBD2 (7 bases). Trimming removed 3 bases at V and 0 bases at J, with 13 bases between. Per germline, CDR1 SGHTA and CDR2 FQGNSA. This CDR3 is built from 16 residues. The CDR3 region is CASSFKGGASTDTQYF. CDR3 coding DNA: TGTGCCAGCAGCTTCAAGGGGGGGGCTAGCACAGATACGCAGTATTTT.

This clonotype appeared a few times. The chain recombines TRBV29-1 with TRBJ2-1; 7 positions agree with TRBD2. Germline-derived CDR1 and CDR2 are SQVTM and ANQGSEA. The trim removed 7 bases at V and 6 bases at J, leaving 9 bases unmatched. This CDR3 is built from 13 residues. CDR3 residues: CSGVRVAGNEQFF. CDR3 nucleotide sequence: TGCAGCGGGGTTCGGGTAGCGGGCAATGAGCAGTTCTTC.

This clonotype was seen at least ten times. The genes are TRBV20-1 and TRBJ2-1; TRBD2 matches at 8 bases. The V segment lost 3 bases and the J segment 7 bases; nucleotides outside the gene matches: 14. Germline CDR1 DFQATT, CDR2 SNEGSKA (reference sequence). The CDR3 spans 16 residues. CDR3 region: CSASDRSGAIGNEQFF. DNA of the CDR3: TGCAGTGCTAGTGATCGTAGCGGGGCGATCGGGAATGAGCAGTTCTTC.

The chain is built from TRBV3-1 and TRBJ2-3; D is uncertain. Germline V CDR1 and CDR2: LGHDT, YNNKEL (reference sequence). The CDR3 loop spans 15 amino acids. The germline V and J ends were trimmed by 1 base and 0 bases, with 8 bases remaining between them. CDR3 loop: CASSQAGRSTDTQYF. For the CDR3, the DNA is TGTGCCAGCAGCCAAGCGGGCAGAAGCACAGATACGCAGTATTTT.

This clonotype was counted a few times. An end of the junction does not agree with germline; a read error may underlie this. This chain joins TRBV7-2 and TRBJ2-4; D possibly uses TRBD1 or TRBD2 (5 bases each). This CDR3 has 11 residues. CDR1 is SGHTA and CDR2 is FQGNSA in the germline V gene. The CDR3 region has the DNA TGTGCCAGTCCCTTTGGGGGACCGACCGTCTTC. Encoded protein: CASPFGGPTVF.